This paragraph covers one T cell receptor (beta chain) sequence. Its antigen remains unknown. The source of the sample is a study of CD8 T cells in ankylosing spondylitis. Findings and limits, study-wide: A TCR beta motif made of fewer than 10 highly homologous variants seemed typical of ankylosing spondylitis blood.

Quantitative barcoded 5'-RACE was used to prepare TCR beta libraries. TCRdb recomputed calls from the 5' RACE reads with MiXCR, one row per CDR3 protein. In the table there are about 300,000 distinct CDR3 sequences, approximately 10% of which are singletons. The CDR3 sequence is 15 residues long. Trimming stripped 3 bases from V and 3 bases from J, with 15 bases between. Germline-derived CDR1 and CDR2 are LNHDA and SQIVND (reference sequence). The chain combines TRBV19 with TRBJ2-7, with D unclear. Sequencing input: blood, either unsorted or a sorted T cell fraction (not recorded which). The receptor was isolated from a female donor with ankylosing spondylitis or in good health (not recorded which). CDR3 in amino acids: CASSIRKGMHYEQYF. The CDR3 DNA reads TGTGCCAGTAGTATCCGTAAAGGGATGCACTACGAGCAGTACTTC.